This TCR beta chain was recorded in a study of cytomegalovirus exposure and HLA in healthy donors. General study results and limits: Later analysis demonstrated an association between a missense DCLRE1C variant and TCR beta V- and J-gene trimming. It was only CMV serostatus that was available as immune exposure information. In a later analysis, several top co-occurrence clusters appeared linked to parvovirus B19, influenza, CMV and Epstein-Barr virus.

A multiplex PCR was run with 60 Vbeta primers and 13 Jbeta primers. The assay was immunoSEQ multiplex PCR, and TCRdb's table has in-frame clones only and misses some. The sample has nearly 200,000 clones, around 86% seen once. Points on this clone: Antigen specificity is unknown.

The sequence came from a woman between 45 and 65 years old in good health and CMV-seropositive. Sequenced: PBMCs.

The DNA for the CDR3 is TGTGCCAGCAGTGAAGGACAGGTTGATAGCAATCAGCCCCAGCATTTT. It is translated as CASSEGQVDSNQPQHF. J is TRBJ1-5 and V is TRBV6-1; possible D gene TRBD1, 6 bases. Per germline, CDR1 MNHNS and CDR2 SASEGT. The V gene lost 1 base and the J gene lost 0 bases, with 10 bases spanning the gap. The CDR3 consists of 16 residues.